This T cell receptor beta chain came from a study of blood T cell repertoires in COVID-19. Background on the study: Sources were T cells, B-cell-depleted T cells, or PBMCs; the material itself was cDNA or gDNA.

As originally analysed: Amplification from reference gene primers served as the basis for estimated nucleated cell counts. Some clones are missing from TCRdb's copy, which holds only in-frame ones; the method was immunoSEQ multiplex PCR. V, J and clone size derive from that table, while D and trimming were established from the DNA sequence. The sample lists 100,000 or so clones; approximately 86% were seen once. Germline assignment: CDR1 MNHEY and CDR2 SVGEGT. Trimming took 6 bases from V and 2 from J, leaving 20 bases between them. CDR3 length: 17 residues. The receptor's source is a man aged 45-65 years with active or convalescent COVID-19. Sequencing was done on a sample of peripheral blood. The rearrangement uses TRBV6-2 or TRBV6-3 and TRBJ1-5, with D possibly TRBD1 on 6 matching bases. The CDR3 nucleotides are TGTGCCAGCAGCCCTACTCCTACAGGGTTGGGCAATCAGCCCCAGCATTTT. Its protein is CASSPTPTGLGNQPQHF.